Included here is one TCR beta chain sequence, with context. Its antigen is currently unknown. The CDR3 is 18 residues long. TCRdb re-called the 5' RACE reads with MiXCR, one entry per CDR3 protein. This sample has fewer than 250,000 distinct CDR3 sequences; less than 8% occur once, and the top ten carry just under 2%. The data are from a study of identical twins. Everyone who donated was a healthy Caucasian. Study-wide results and limits: Cross-sectional statistical analysis, not tracking of the same donors, underpinned the conclusions. Zero-insertion results could be subject to partial confounding by invariant MAIT and iNKT cells. Out-of-frame alpha sequences shared between twins exhibited an excess of low generation probability.

A further study also used this sample, focusing on yellow fever vaccine responses in identical twins.

The sample consisted of memory (CD45RO+) T cells sorted from blood. This sequence originates from a woman under 30 in good health. The chain couples TRBV12-3 or TRBV12-4 to TRBJ2-6; possibly TRBD1 for D (6 bases). The CDR3 loop is CTLSFGGQRLSGANVLTF. The CDR3 DNA reads TGTACCCTCAGTTTCGGCGGACAGAGACTATCTGGGGCCAACGTCCTGACTTTC.